These T cell receptor beta chains were read from a single sample in a study of regulatory T cells in long-lasting Graves disease. TCRdb reprocessed the multiplex PCR reads via MiXCR and lists one record per CDR3 protein. This sample has a few hundred thousand distinct CDR3 sequences, with less than 25% found just once. The starting material was peripheral blood mononuclear cells (PBMCs), obtained when the disease was refractory, from a patient treated with antithyroid drugs. These receptor sequences come from a female donor with Graves disease. Both conserved end residues are part of each CDR3. D genes are given only for firm matches. Expanded clones are given a class, and other clones once, few, many or no size at all.

15	NA	NA	TRBV5-1	TRBJ2-3	TGCGCCAGCAGCTTGTTAACGGACAGCACAGATACGCAGTATTTT	CASSLLTDSTDTQYF
14	NA	TRBD2	TRBV19	TRBJ2-7	TGTGCCACCGCCGTCGGGACTAGTCTGTACGAGCAGTACTTC	CATAVGTSLYEQYF
12	many	NA	TRBV3-1	TRBJ1-1	TGTGCCAGCAGCAGGGGGGTTTCTGAAGCTTTCTTT	CASSRGVSEAFF
15	NA	NA	TRBV19	TRBJ1-1	TGTGCCAGTAGCGAGAACCTTGAAGGGGACACTGAAGCTTTCTTT	CASSENLEGDTEAFF
13	many	NA	TRBV6-2/TRBV6-3	TRBJ1-2	TGTGCCAGCAGTTACGAAAGGGGCTATGGCTACACCTTC	CASSYERGYGYTF
16	NA	TRBD1	TRBV5-1	TRBJ1-1	TGCACCAGCAGCTTGGCCATGGACAGGGTCAACACTGAAGCTTTCTTT	CTSSLAMDRVNTEAFF
13	few	NA	TRBV20-1	TRBJ1-1	TGCAGTGTAAAAGGTCCGCAGAACACTGAAGCTTTCTTT	CSVKGPQNTEAFF
13	many	TRBD1	TRBV3-1	TRBJ2-7	TGTGCCAGCAGCCGTACAGGGGGCTCCCAGCAGTACTTC	CASSRTGGSQQYF
15	few	NA	TRBV7-2	TRBJ1-2	TGTGCCAGCAGCTCCCCGCGCCTTACAGGGACCGGCTACACCTTC	CASSSPRLTGTGYTF
15	few	NA	TRBV2	TRBJ1-1	TGTGCCAGCTTGACCGACTGGTATATTCACACTGAAGCTTTCTTT	CASLTDWYIHTEAFF
17	many	TRBD1	TRBV28	TRBJ2-7	TGTGCCAGCAGTTTTTCGCCGCGTCGGGACAGCTCCTACGAGCAGTACTTC	CASSFSPRRDSSYEQYF
15	few	NA	TRBV5-1	TRBJ2-3	TGCGCCAGCAGACTACAGCTCTCTAGCACAGATACGCAGTATTTT	CASRLQLSSTDTQYF
17	few	TRBD2	TRBV9	TRBJ2-5	TGTGCCAGCAGCGCTTCGACTAGCGGGAGGGCCAGGGAGACCCAGTACTTC	CASSASTSGRARETQYF
16	many	NA	TRBV6-5	TRBJ2-6	TGTGCCAGCAGTTACTCAGAGGTCTCTGGGGCCAACGTCCTGACTTTC	CASSYSEVSGANVLTF
16	many	NA	TRBV28	TRBJ1-5	TGTGCCAGCAGTTCAAGTGGGAGTTATAGCAATCAGCCCCAGCATTTT	CASSSSGSYSNQPQHF
15	NA	NA	TRBV11-2	TRBJ2-3	TGTGCCAGCAGCTTAGAAAGGGGGAGCACAGATACGCAGTATTTT	CASSLERGSTDTQYF
15	few	NA	TRBV18	TRBJ2-7	TGTGCCAGCTCACCACCGTTGGGGGACTCCTACGAGCAGTACTTC	CASSPPLGDSYEQYF
13	NA	NA	TRBV20-1	TRBJ2-7	TGCAGTGCCGTCGGACAGATCAACTACGAGCAGTACTTC	CSAVGQINYEQYF
13	many	NA	TRBV15	TRBJ1-1	TGTGCCACCAGCAGAGACGACCGTTTGAGAGCTTTCTTT	CATSRDDRLRAFF
15	many	NA	TRBV2	TRBJ2-2	TGTGCCAGCAGTGAAGCGCTTCTCGGGACCGGGGAGCTGTTTTTT	CASSEALLGTGELFF
15	few	NA	TRBV28	TRBJ1-5	TGTGCCAGCAGTCGGACGATTGCCCCCCAACAGCCCCAGCATTTT	CASSRTIAPQQPQHF
17	NA	TRBD1	TRBV7-2	TRBJ2-2	TGTGCCAGCAGCTTACTCCCGGGACAGGGAAACACCGGGGAGCTGTTTTTT	CASSLLPGQGNTGELFF
13	NA	TRBD1	TRBV10-3	TRBJ1-2	TGTGCCACAGCTCAGACAGGGACCTATGGCTACACCTTC	CATAQTGTYGYTF
14	NA	NA	TRBV6-2/TRBV6-3	TRBJ2-2	TGTGCCAGCAGTTACGGGGCGAGCACCGGGGAGCTGTTTTTT	CASSYGASTGELFF
14	NA	NA	TRBV5-6	TRBJ2-5	TGTGCCAGCAGCTACCGGGACTCTGGCGCGACCCAGTACTTC	CASSYRDSGATQYF
17	many	TRBD2	TRBV2	TRBJ2-5	TGTGCCAGCAAGGTGACTAGCGGGAGGCCCTTCAGAGAGACCCAGTACTTC	CASKVTSGRPFRETQYF
15	few	TRBD1	TRBV28	TRBJ1-2	TGTGCCAGCAGACTCGGACAGGGAAGGGCGAAGGGCTACACCTTC	CASRLGQGRAKGYTF
14	NA	NA	TRBV20-1	TRBJ2-7	TGCAGTGCTAGAGAGCCTAGGGGGGGAAACGAGCAGTACTTC	CSAREPRGGNEQYF
16	many	TRBD1	TRBV2	TRBJ2-1	TGTGCCAGCAGGACCCCTGGACAGGGAATATGGTATGAGCAGTTCTTC	CASRTPGQGIWYEQFF
14	NA	TRBD1	TRBV14	TRBJ2-2	TGTGCCAGTGGACTGCAGGGGGCTCCCGGGGAGCTGTTTTTT	CASGLQGAPGELFF
15	NA	TRBD1	TRBV4-3	TRBJ1-5	TGCGCCAGCAGCCACGGGACAGGGGGGCATCAGCCCCAGCATTTT	CASSHGTGGHQPQHF
13	NA	NA	TRBV24-1	TRBJ2-1	TGTGCCACATGTTCCGGGACCCACAATGAGCAGTTCTTC	CATCSGTHNEQFF
16	NA	NA	TRBV5-8	TRBJ1-4	TGTGCCAGCAGCTTGTATCGCGGAATTGGGAATGAAAAACTGTTTTTT	CASSLYRGIGNEKLFF
16	many	NA	TRBV2	TRBJ2-5	TGTGCCAGCAGTGGAGATCCGGACAGATTACAAGAGACCCAGTACTTC	CASSGDPDRLQETQYF
12	NA	NA	TRBV29-1	TRBJ2-5	TGCAGCGCAATGACCTACCAAGAGACCCAGTACTTC	CSAMTYQETQYF
14	NA	TRBD1	TRBV5-1	TRBJ1-1	TGCGCCAGCAGCAGGGACAGGGAAGGGACTGAAGCTTTCTTT	CASSRDREGTEAFF
16	NA	TRBD2	TRBV20-1	TRBJ2-3	TGCAGTGCTAGAGATTCTAGCGGGAGAGGCACAGATACGCAGTATTTT	CSARDSSGRGTDTQYF
12	NA	NA	TRBV3-2	TRBJ2-7	TGTGCCAGCAGCCAAGAAAAGCGCGAGCAGTACTTC	CASSQEKREQYF